This T cell receptor (beta chain) was identified in a study of T cell responses to AZD1222 COVID-19 vaccine. Overall study findings and caveats: Dominant CD4 TCR responses targeted spike regions 160-218 and 743-854.

TCRdb keeps only in-frame clones here, not all; method: immunoSEQ multiplex PCR. The sample lists more than 110,000 clones; about nine tenths were seen once. Germline CDR1 reads SGHAT; CDR2 reads FQNNGV. Trimming stripped 7 bases from V and 0 bases from J, with 16 bases between. The CDR3 spans 15 residues. Of note for this clone: Its antigen remains unknown.

The TCR originated in an adult in good health. The chain links TRBV11-2 to TRBJ2-7; D not resolved. Here the sequenced sample was peripheral blood, taken on day 0 of AZD1222 vaccination. The CDR3: CASIPKLTSSYEQYF. The CDR3 nucleotides read TGTGCCAGCATCCCGAAACTCACGAGCTCCTACGAGCAGTACTTC.